This TCR beta chain was sequenced in a study of T cell responses to AZD1222 COVID-19 vaccine. Overall study findings and caveats: As reported, nearly half of all spike-specific TCRs target variant regions that are unmutated. Donors were mostly white British, more females; clonal diversity possibly underestimated.

As for this clone: The antigen is undetermined.

The CDR3 sequence is 13 residues long. CDR1 is SGHRS and CDR2 is YFSETQ in the germline V gene. V lost 0 bases and J 5 bases, leaving 3 bases between the germline ends. Clones were sequenced by immunoSEQ multiplex PCR, and TCRdb holds only the in-frame ones, with some missing. The data hold roughly 60,000 clones, with roughly 80% observed a single time. This TCR was recovered from an adult who received the AZD1222 COVID-19 vaccine. The chain is built from TRBV5-1 and TRBJ1-6; D not certain. The sample here was peripheral blood, taken 28 days after the second AZD1222 dose. The CDR3 DNA reads TGCGCCAGCAGCTTGGCCAATAATTCACCCCTCCACTTT. As protein: CASSLANNSPLHF.